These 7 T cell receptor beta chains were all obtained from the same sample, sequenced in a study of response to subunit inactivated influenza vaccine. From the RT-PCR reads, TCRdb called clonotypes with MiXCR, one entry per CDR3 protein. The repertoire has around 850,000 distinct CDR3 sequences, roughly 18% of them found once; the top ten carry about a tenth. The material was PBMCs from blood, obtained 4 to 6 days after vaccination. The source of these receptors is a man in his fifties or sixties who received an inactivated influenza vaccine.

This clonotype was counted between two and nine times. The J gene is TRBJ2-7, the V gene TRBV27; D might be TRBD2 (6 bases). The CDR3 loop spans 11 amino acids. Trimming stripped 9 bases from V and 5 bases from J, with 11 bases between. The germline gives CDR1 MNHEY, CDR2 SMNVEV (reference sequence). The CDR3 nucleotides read TGTGCCAGTGGCGGGGCCCACGAGCAGTACTTC. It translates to CASGGAHEQYF.

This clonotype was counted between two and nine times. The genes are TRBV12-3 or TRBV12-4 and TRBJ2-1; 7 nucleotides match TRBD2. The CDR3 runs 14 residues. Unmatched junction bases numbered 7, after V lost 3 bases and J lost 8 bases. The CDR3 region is CASSFWEGGDEQFF. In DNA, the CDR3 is TGTGCCAGCAGTTTCTGGGAGGGAGGGGATGAGCAGTTCTTC.

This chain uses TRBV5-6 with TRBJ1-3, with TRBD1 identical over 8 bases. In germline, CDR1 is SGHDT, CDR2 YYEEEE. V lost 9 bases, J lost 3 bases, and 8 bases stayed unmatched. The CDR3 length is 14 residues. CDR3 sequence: CATSTTGDGNTIYF. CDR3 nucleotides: TGTGCCACCTCTACGACAGGGGATGGAAACACCATATATTTT. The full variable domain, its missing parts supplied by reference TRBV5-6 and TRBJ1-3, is DAGVTQSPTHLIKTRGQQVTLRCSPKSGHDTVSWYQQALGQGPQFIFQYYEEEERQRGNFPDRFSGHQFPNYSSELNVNALLLGDSALYLCATSTTGDGNTIYFGEGSWLTVV.

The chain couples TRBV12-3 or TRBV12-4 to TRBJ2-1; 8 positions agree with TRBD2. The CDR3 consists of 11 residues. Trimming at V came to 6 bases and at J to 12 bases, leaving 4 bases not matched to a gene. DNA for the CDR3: TGTGCCAGCAGCTCAGCGGGAGTGCAGTTCTTC. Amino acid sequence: CASSSAGVQFF.

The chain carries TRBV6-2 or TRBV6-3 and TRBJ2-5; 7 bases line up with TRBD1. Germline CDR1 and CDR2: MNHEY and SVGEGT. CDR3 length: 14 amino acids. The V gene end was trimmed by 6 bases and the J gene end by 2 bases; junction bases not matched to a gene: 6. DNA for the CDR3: TGTGCCAGCAGCAAAAGGGACAGTCAAGAGACCCAGTACTTC. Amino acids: CASSKRDSQETQYF.

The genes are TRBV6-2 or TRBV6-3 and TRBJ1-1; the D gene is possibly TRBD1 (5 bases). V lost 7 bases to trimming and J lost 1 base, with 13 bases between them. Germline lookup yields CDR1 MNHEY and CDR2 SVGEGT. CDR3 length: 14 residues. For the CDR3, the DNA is TGTGCCAGCACCAACACCAGGGCGAACACTGAAGCTTTCTTT. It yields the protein CASTNTRANTEAFF.

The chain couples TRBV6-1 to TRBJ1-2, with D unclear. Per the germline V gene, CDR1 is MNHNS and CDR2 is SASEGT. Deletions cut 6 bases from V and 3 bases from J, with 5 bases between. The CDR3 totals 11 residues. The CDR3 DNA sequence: TGTGCCAGCAGGGAGCACTATGGCTACACCTTC. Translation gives CASREHYGYTF.